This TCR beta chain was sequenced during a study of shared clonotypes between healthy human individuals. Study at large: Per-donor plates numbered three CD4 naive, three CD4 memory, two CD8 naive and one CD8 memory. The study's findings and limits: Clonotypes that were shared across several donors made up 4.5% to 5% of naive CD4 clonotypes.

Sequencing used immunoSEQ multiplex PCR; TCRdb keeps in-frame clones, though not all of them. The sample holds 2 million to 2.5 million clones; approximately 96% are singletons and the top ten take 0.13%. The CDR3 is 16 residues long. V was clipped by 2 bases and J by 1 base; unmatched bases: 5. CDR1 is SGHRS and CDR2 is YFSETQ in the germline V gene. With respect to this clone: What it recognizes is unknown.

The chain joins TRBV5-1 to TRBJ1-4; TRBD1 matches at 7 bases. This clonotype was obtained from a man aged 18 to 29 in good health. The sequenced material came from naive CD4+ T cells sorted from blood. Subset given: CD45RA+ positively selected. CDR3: CASSLSQGVTNEKLFF. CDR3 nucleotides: TGCGCCAGCAGCTTATCCCAGGGGGTAACTAATGAAAAACTGTTTTTT. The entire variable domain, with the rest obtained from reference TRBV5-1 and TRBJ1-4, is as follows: KAGVTQTPRYLIKTRGQQVTLSCSPISGHRSVSWYQQTPGQGLQFLFEYFSETQRNKGNFPGRFSGRQFSNSRSEMNVSTLELGDSALYLCASSLSQGVTNEKLFFGSGTQLSVL.